The next 20 T cell receptor beta chains were all read from a single sample in a study of cytomegalovirus exposure and HLA in healthy donors. The PCR used 60 Vbeta and 13 Jbeta primers. Profiled with immunoSEQ multiplex PCR; TCRdb holds only in-frame clones, not every one. This sample has about 130,000 clones; roughly three quarters occur once, and the top ten carry 2% to 2.5%. Material for sequencing was PBMCs. The receptors were gathered from a young man in good health and CMV-seronegative.

This clone appeared once. The genes are TRBV19 and TRBJ2-1, with TRBD1 matching 7 bases. CDR1 LNHDA and CDR2 SQIVND come from the germline V gene (reference sequence). V shed 6 bases and J 6 bases; nucleotides not matched to a gene: 5. The CDR3 contains 13 residues. CDR3 region: CASSLTGVNEQFF. CDR3 bases: TGTGCCAGTAGCCTTACAGGGGTCAATGAGCAGTTCTTC.

This clone came up a few times. The chain is built from TRBV7-9 and TRBJ2-2, with a tentative D call TRBD1 (6 bases). Trimming removed 5 bases at V and 5 bases at J, with 12 bases between. This CDR3 is built from 14 residues. Germline lookup yields CDR1 SEHNR and CDR2 FQNEAQ (reference sequence). The chain's CDR3 is CASSVSQGTGELFF. The CDR3 region has the DNA TGTGCCAGCAGCGTATCACAGGGAACCGGGGAGCTGTTTTTT.

V usage is TRBV19 and J usage is TRBJ2-1, with D unresolved. CDR1 and CDR2 from the germline V gene are LNHDA and SQIVND (reference sequence). The length of the CDR3 is 15 residues. Trimming removed 1 base at V and 9 bases at J, with 16 bases between. The DNA of the CDR3 is TGTGCCAGTAGTATAGCTGGTCCACGTGGGCGTGAGCAGTTCTTC. This gives the protein CASSIAGPRGREQFF. The whole variable domain, filled in from reference TRBV19 and TRBJ2-1, reads DGGITQSPKYLFRKEGQNVTLSCEQNLNHDAMYWYRQDPGQGLRLIYYSQIVNDFQKGDIAEGYSVSREKKESFPLTVTSAQKNPTAFYLCASSIAGPRGREQFFGPGTRLTVL.

CDR3 protein: CASSVASGMGNEQFF. CDR3 bases: TGTGCCAGCAGCGTAGCGAGCGGGATGGGCAATGAGCAGTTCTTC. The chain employs TRBV9 and TRBJ2-1; 7 positions match TRBD2. CDR1 and CDR2 (germline): SGDLS, YYNGEE. After removal of 0 bases from V and 6 bases from J, the junction contained 6 bases not matched to a gene. This CDR3 region has 15 residues.

This chain links TRBV5-1 with TRBJ2-5; the match to TRBD2 covers 13 bases. The J segment lost 2 bases and the V segment lost 4 bases, leaving 2 bases of the junction unmatched. From germline, CDR1 is SGHRS and CDR2 YFSETQ. This CDR3 has 15 residues. The DNA for the CDR3 is TGCGCCAGCAGCCGGACTAGCGGGGGTCAAGAGACCCAGTACTTC. Translated, it gives CASSRTSGGQETQYF.

The V gene is TRBV11-2, the J gene TRBJ2-7; D gene ambiguous. This CDR3 region has 14 residues. The germline V and J ends were trimmed by 2 bases and 2 bases, with 10 bases remaining between them. Per germline, CDR1 SGHAT and CDR2 FQNNGV. This chain's CDR3 is CASSLTTTTYEQYV. CDR3 sequence (DNA): TGTGCCAGCAGCTTAACCACCACTACCTACGAGCAGTACGTC.

The genes are TRBV6-5 and TRBJ1-4, with 10 bases that match TRBD1. V dropped 5 bases and J dropped 11; count of bases not matched to a gene: 11. Per the germline V gene, CDR1 is MNHEY and CDR2 is SVGAGI. This CDR3 is built from 15 residues. CDR3 loop: CASSTLGTGVSKLFF. In nucleotides, the CDR3 is TGTGCCAGCAGTACCCTCGGGACAGGGGTGTCGAAACTGTTTTTT.

The CDR3: CASSESGSLSYNEQFF. CDR3 DNA sequence: TGTGCCAGCAGTGAAAGCGGGAGTCTTTCTTACAATGAGCAGTTCTTC. This rearrangement joins TRBV6-1 to TRBJ2-1; TRBD2 aligns across 8 bases. CDR1 is MNHNS and CDR2 is SASEGT in the germline V gene. V dropped 2 bases and J dropped 4; count of bases not matched to a gene: 7. This CDR3 contains 16 residues.

The chain joins TRBV18 to TRBJ1-2, with 9 positions matching TRBD1. The CDR3 runs to 12 residues. CDR1 is KGHSH, CDR2 LQKENI, per germline. J was trimmed by 8 bases and V by 4 bases; bases with no gene match: 2. The CDR3 sequence is CASSRDRAGYTF. In DNA form, the CDR3 reads TGTGCCAGCTCACGGGACAGGGCGGGCTACACCTTC.

The V gene is TRBV7-3, the J gene TRBJ1-2; 8 bases agree with TRBD1. Germline V gene data show CDR1 as SGHTA and CDR2 as FQGTGA. The CDR3 sequence is 15 residues long. V dropped 2 bases and J dropped 6; count of bases not matched to a gene: 8. The CDR3 bases are TGTGCCAGCAGCTTAGGGGGAACAGGGGGTCATGGCTACACCTTC. Protein: CASSLGGTGGHGYTF.

The V call is TRBV15, the J call TRBJ1-2, with TRBD1 identical over 8 bases. There are 14 residues in the CDR3. Germline CDR1 and CDR2: LNHNV and YYDKDF (reference sequence). J was trimmed by 4 bases and V by 4 bases; bases with no gene match: 5. In nucleotides, the CDR3 is TGTGCCACCAGCAAACAGGGGGATCTCTATGGCTACACCTTC. This sequence encodes CATSKQGDLYGYTF.

This chain joins TRBV7-6 and TRBJ2-3; TRBD2 might be the D (5 bases). Trimming pared 1 base from V and 8 bases from J, leaving 7 bases between. CDR3 length equals 12 residues. Germline values: CDR1 SGHVS, CDR2 FNYEAQ. The CDR3 loop is CASSLVEGTQYF. The CDR3 nucleotides read TGTGCCAGCAGCTTAGTCGAGGGTACGCAGTATTTT. The full variable domain, rest sourced from reference TRBV7-6 and TRBJ2-3, is GAGVSQSPRYKVTKRGQDVALRCDPISGHVSLYWYRQALGQGPEFLTYFNYEAQQDKSGLPNDRFSAERPEGSISTLTIQRTEQRDSAMYRCASSLVEGTQYFGPGTRLTVL.

This CDR3 is CASSLRRGAPEAFF. The CDR3 nucleotides are TGTGCCAGCAGCTTAAGACGGGGGGCCCCTGAAGCTTTCTTT. The gene calls are TRBV7-3 and TRBJ1-1, with D possibly TRBD1 on 6 matching bases. Trimming pared 1 base from V and 6 bases from J, leaving 12 bases between. Per germline, CDR1 SGHTA and CDR2 FQGTGA. The CDR3 length is 14 residues.

The V and J genes are TRBV10-2 and TRBJ1-1; the match to TRBD1 covers 8 bases. With 8 bases clipped from V and 2 bases from J, the junction kept 4 bases outside the gene matches. Germline values: CDR1 WSHSY, CDR2 SAAADI. The CDR3 sequence is 13 residues long. DNA of the CDR3: TGCGCCAGCCTGGACAGGGCCAACACTGAAGCTTTCTTT. It is translated as CASLDRANTEAFF.

The rearrangement uses TRBV7-9 and TRBJ2-5, with a possible D match to TRBD2 (5 bases). Germline CDR1 and CDR2: SEHNR and FQNEAQ (reference sequence). V lost 9 bases, J lost 0 bases, and 20 bases lay in between. The CDR3 sequence is 16 residues long. The CDR3 nucleotides read TGTGCCAGTAGCAGAGGTCTGGGCGGGCACCAAGAGACCCAGTACTTC. Translating gives CASSRGLGGHQETQYF.

The chain combines TRBV30 with TRBJ2-7; 8 positions match TRBD1. From germline, CDR1 is GTSNPN and CDR2 SVGIG (reference sequence). V gave up 3 bases and J gave up 7 bases; unmatched junction bases: 17. This CDR3 comprises 16 residues. CDR3 loop: CAWRTPSGTGVLEQYF. In nucleotides, the CDR3 is TGTGCCTGGAGGACCCCCTCCGGGACAGGAGTCTTAGAGCAGTACTTC.

The genes are TRBV28 and TRBJ2-7; 8 bases match TRBD1. In germline, CDR1 is MDHEN, CDR2 SYDVKM. V gave up 6 bases and J gave up 3 bases; unmatched junction bases: 10. CDR3 size: 15 residues. DNA for the CDR3: TGTGCCAGCAGATTCCGGGACAGGCTTCGCTACGAGCAGTACTTC. Translation gives CASRFRDRLRYEQYF.

This chain joins TRBV28 and TRBJ2-5, with 8 bases fitting TRBD2. The J call may be wrong; the DNA end is better matched by TRBJ2-7. The CDR3 is 14 amino acids. The germline V gene has CDR1 MDHEN and CDR2 SYDVKM. CDR3: CASIKREPSYEQYF. The CDR3 DNA is TGTGCCAGCATCAAGCGGGAGCCCTCCTACGAGCAGTACTTC.

This clone was counted once. The V call is TRBV7-2, the J call TRBJ2-7; 8 bases are a match to TRBD1. Germline assignment: CDR1 SGHTA and CDR2 FQGNSA. With V trimmed by 5 bases and J by 4 bases, 10 bases remained unmatched. The CDR3 is 15 amino acids. The CDR3 protein is CASSRPDRVKYEQYF. The DNA of the CDR3 is TGTGCCAGCAGCCGCCCGGACAGGGTTAAGTACGAGCAGTACTTC.

This clone was picked up a small number of times. The chain combines TRBV28 with TRBJ2-7, with D maybe TRBD1 (5 bases). The CDR3 consists of 13 residues. Germline CDR1 and CDR2: MDHEN and SYDVKM. The V end was cut by 6 bases, the J end by 0 bases, with 9 bases between. In DNA form, the CDR3 reads TGTGCCAGCAGCAGGGCTCCCTCCTACGAGCAGTACTTC. As protein: CASSRAPSYEQYF.